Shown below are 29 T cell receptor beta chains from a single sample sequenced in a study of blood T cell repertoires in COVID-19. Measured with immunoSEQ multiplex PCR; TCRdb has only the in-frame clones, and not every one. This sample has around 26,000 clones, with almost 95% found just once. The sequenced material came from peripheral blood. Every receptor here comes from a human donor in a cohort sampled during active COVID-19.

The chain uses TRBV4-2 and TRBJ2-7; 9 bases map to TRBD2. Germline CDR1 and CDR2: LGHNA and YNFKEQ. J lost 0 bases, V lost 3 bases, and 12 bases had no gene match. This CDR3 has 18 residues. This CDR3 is CASSHSLSGSSYSYEQYF. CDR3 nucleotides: TGTGCCAGCAGCCACTCTCTTAGCGGGAGCTCCTACTCCTACGAGCAGTACTTC.

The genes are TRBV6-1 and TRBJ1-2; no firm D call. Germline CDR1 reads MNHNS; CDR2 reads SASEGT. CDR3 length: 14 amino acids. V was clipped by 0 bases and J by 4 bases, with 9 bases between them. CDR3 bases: TGTGCCAGCAGTGAAGCTCGGGAGGGCTATGGCTACACCTTC. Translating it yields CASSEAREGYGYTF.

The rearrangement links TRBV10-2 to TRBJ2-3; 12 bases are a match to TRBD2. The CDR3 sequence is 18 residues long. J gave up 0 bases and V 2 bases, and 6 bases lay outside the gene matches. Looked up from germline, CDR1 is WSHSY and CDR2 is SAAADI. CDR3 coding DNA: TGCGCCAGCAGTGAGCCGGGACTAGCGGGTATAAGCACAGATACGCAGTATTTT. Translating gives CASSEPGLAGISTDTQYF.

DNA of the CDR3: TGTGCCAGCAGCCCCCAGGGCAGTTGGGGCTATGGCTACACCTTC. Residues: CASSPQGSWGYGYTF. The V and J genes are TRBV9 and TRBJ1-2, with a weak D call TRBD1 (5 bases). Germline V CDR1 and CDR2: SGDLS, YYNGEE. This CDR3 region has 15 residues. V gave up 4 bases and J gave up 4 bases, with 17 bases separating them.

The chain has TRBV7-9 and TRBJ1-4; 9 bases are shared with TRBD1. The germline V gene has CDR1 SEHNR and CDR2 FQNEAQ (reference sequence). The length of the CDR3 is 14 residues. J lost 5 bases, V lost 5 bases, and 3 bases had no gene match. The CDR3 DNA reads TGTGCCAGCAGCCACAGGGGGCCAAATGAAAAACTGTTTTTT. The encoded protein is CASSHRGPNEKLFF.

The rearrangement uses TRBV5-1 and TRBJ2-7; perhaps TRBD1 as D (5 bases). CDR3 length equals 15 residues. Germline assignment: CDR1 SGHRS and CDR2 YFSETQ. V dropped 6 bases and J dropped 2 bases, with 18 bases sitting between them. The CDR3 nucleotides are TGCGCCAGCACCCCGACCGGCAGGGAAGCCTACGAGCAGTACTTC. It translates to CASTPTGREAYEQYF. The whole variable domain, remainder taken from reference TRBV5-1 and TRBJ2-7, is KAGVTQTPRYLIKTRGQQVTLSCSPISGHRSVSWYQQTPGQGLQFLFEYFSETQRNKGNFPGRFSGRQFSNSRSEMNVSTLELGDSALYLCASTPTGREAYEQYFGPGTRLTVT.

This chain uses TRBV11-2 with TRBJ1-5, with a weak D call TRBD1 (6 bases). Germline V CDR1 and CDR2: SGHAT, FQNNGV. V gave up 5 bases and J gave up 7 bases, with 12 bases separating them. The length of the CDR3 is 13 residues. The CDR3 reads CASSEQGGQPQHF. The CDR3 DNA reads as TGTGCCAGCAGCGAACAAGGGGGACAGCCCCAGCATTTT.

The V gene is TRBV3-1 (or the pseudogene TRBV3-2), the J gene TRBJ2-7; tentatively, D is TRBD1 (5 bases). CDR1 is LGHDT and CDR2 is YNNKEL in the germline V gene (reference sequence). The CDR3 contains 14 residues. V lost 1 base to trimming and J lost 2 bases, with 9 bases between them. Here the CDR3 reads CASSQGGRAYEQYF. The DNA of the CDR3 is TGTGCCAGCAGCCAAGGGGGCAGGGCCTACGAGCAGTACTTC.

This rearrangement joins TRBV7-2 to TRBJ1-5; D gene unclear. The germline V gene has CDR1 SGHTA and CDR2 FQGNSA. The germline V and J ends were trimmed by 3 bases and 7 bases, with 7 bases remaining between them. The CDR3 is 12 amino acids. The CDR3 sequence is CASSLGPQPQHF. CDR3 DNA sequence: TGTGCCAGCAGCTTGGGCCCCCAGCCCCAGCATTTT.

The CDR3 coding sequence is TGTGCCAGCAGCCAGCCTCCGGGACAGGGGAGCACTGAAGCTTTCTTT. Amino acids: CASSQPPGQGSTEAFF. The rearrangement links TRBV28 to TRBJ1-1; 10 bases map to TRBD1. CDR3 length equals 16 residues. CDR1 is MDHEN and CDR2 is SYDVKM in the germline V gene. After removal of 6 bases from V and 4 bases from J, the junction contained 11 bases not matched to a gene.

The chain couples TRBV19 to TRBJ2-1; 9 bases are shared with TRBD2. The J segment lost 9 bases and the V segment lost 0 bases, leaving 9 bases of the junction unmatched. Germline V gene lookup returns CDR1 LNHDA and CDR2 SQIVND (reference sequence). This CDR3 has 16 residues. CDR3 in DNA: TGTGCCAGTAGTATAGAAGGCGCGGGAGGGAGGGGTGAGCAGTTCTTC. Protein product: CASSIEGAGGRGEQFF.

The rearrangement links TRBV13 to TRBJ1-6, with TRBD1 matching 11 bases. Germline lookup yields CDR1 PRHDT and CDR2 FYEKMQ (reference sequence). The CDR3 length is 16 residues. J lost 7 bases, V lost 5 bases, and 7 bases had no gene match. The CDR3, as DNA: TGTGCCAGCAGCCCAGGACAGGGGGCGGGGAATTCACCCCTCCACTTT. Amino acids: CASSPGQGAGNSPLHF.

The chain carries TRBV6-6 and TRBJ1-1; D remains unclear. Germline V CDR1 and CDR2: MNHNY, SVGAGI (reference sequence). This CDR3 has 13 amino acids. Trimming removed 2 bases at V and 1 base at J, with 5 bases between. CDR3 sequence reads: CASSYTANTEAFF. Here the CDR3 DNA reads TGTGCCAGCAGTTACACAGCGAACACTGAAGCTTTCTTT.

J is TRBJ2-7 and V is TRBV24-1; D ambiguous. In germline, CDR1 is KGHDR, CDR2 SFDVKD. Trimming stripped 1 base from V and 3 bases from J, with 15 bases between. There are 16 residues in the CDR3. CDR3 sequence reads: CATSDFGQPVLYEQYF. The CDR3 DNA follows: TGTGCCACCAGTGATTTTGGGCAACCAGTACTCTACGAGCAGTACTTC.

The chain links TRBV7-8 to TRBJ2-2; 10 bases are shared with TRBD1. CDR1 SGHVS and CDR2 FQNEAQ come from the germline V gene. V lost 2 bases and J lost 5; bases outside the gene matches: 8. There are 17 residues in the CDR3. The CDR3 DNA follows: TGTGCCAGCAGCTTATTGAGGGACAGGGGAAGGACCGGGGAGCTGTTTTTT. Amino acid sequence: CASSLLRDRGRTGELFF.

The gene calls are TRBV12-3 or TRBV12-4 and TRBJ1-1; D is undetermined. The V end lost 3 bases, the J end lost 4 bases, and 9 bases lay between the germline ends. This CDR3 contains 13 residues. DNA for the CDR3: TGTGCCAGCAGTTTTTCCTCGGGCACTGAAGCTTTCTTT. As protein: CASSFSSGTEAFF.

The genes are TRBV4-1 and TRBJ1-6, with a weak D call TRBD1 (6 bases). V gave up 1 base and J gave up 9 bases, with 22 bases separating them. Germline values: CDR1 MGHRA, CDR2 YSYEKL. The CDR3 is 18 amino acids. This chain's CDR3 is CASSQVRGGNQGSSPLHF. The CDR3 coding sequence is TGCGCCAGCAGCCAAGTACGCGGCGGAAACCAGGGGAGTTCACCCCTCCACTTT.

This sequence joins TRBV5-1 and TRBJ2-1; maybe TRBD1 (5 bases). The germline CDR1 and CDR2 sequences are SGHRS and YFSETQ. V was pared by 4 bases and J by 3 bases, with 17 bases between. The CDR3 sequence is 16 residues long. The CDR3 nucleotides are TGCGCCAGCAGCGACCCCAGGGTGGAGTACTACAATGAGCAGTTCTTC. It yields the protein CASSDPRVEYYNEQFF.

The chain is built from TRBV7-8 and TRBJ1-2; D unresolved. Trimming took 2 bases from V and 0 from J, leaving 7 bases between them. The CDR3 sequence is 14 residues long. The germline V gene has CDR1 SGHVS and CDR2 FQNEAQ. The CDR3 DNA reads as TGTGCCAGCAGCTTAAGGACTTCTAACTATGGCTACACCTTC. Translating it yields CASSLRTSNYGYTF.

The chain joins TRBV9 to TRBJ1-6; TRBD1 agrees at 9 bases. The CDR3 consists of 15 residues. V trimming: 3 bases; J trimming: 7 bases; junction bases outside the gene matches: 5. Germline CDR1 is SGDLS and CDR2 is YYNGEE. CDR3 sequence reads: CASSAGTGKNSPLHF. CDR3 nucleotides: TGTGCCAGCAGCGCCGGGACAGGGAAAAATTCACCCCTCCACTTT.

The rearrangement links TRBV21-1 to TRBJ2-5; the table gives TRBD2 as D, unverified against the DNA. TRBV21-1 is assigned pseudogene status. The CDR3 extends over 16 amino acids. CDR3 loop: CASSNRLAGGRETQYF. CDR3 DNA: TGTGCCAGCAGCAACAGACTAGCGGGGGGGCGGGAGACCCAGTACTTC.

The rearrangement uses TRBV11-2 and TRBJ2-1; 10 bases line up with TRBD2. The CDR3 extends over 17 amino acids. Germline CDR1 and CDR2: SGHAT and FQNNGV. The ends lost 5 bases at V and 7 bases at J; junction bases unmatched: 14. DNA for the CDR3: TGTGCCAGCAGCCTCACCTCCCTAGCGGGAGTGGGAAATGAGCAGTTCTTC. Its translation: CASSLTSLAGVGNEQFF. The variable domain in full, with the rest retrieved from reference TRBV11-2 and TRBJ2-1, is EAGVAQSPRYKIIEKRQSVAFWCNPISGHATLYWYQQILGQGPKLLIQFQNNGVVDDSQLPKDRFSAERLKGVDSTLKIQPAKLEDSAVYLCASSLTSLAGVGNEQFFGPGTRLTVL.

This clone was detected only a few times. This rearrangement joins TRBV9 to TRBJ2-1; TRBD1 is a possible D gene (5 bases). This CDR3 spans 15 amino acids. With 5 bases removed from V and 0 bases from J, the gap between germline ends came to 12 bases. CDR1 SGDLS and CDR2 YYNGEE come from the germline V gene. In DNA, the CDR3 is TGTGCCAGCAGTCCCGACAGAAGCTCCTACAATGAGCAGTTCTTC. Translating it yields CASSPDRSSYNEQFF. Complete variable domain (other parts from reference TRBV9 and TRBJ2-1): DSGVTQTPKHLITATGQRVTLRCSPRSGDLSVYWYQQSLDQGLQFLIQYYNGEERAKGNILERFSAQQFPDLHSELNLSSLELGDSALYFCASSPDRSSYNEQFFGPGTRLTVL.

The CDR3 is CASSSSTGTQYF. CDR3 DNA: TGTGCCAGCAGCTCGTCTACGGGTACGCAGTATTTT. The chain has TRBV3-1 (or the pseudogene TRBV3-2) and TRBJ2-3; D gene unclear. The V and J ends lost 5 bases and 8 bases respectively, with 11 bases between them. CDR1 is LGHDT, CDR2 YNNKEL, per germline (reference sequence). The CDR3 has 12 residues.

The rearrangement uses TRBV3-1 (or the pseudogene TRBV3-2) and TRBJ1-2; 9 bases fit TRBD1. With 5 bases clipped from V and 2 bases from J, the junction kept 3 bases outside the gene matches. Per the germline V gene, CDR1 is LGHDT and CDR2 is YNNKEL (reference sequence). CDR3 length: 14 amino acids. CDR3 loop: CASSWDRVNYGYTF. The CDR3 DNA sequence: TGTGCCAGCAGCTGGGACAGGGTAAACTATGGCTACACCTTC.

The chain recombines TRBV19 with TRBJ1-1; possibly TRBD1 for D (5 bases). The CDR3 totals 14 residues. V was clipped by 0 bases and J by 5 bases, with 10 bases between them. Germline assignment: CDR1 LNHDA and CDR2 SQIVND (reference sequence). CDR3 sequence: CASSIEFRATEAFF. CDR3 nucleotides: TGTGCCAGTAGTATAGAATTCAGGGCAACTGAAGCTTTCTTT.

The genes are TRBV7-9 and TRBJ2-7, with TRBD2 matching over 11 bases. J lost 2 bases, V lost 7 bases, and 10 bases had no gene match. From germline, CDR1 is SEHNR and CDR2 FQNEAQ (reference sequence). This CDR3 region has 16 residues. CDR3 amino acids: CASTVGLAGPPYEQYF. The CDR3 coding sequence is TGTGCCAGCACCGTAGGACTAGCGGGCCCCCCCTACGAGCAGTACTTC.

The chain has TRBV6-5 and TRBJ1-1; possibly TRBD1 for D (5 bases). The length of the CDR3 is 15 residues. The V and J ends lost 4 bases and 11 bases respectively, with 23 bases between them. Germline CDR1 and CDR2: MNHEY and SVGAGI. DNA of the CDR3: TGTGCCAGCAGTTCCACCGTTTATCCGGGGGGACGGGCTTTCTTT. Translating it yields CASSSTVYPGGRAFF.

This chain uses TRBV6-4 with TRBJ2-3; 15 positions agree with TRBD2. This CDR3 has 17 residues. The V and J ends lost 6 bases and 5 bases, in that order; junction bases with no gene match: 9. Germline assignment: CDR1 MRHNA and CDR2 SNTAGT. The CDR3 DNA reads TGTGCCAGCAGGTGCGCCGGACTAGCGGGGGGGCTAGATACGCAGTATTTT. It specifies CASRCAGLAGGLDTQYF.